This paragraph covers one TCR beta chain sequence. This clonotype was counted between two and nine times. Its target antigen remains unknown. Per-nucleotide qualities are absent, and no much larger clonotype sits a single base away. The sample's treatment or condition label is to be understood as: allogeneic hematopoietic cell transplantation with graft depleted of TCRalphabeta T cells and CD19 B cells. TCRalphabeta/CD19-depleted allogeneic hematopoietic cell grafts were given to the transplant recipients, all of whom were children. Relative to germline, V is 3 bases shorter and J is 8 bases shorter, with 11 bases between their ends. Reading the germline V gene (reference sequence) gives CDR1 MNHEY and CDR2 SMNVEV. The CDR3 contains 13 residues, cysteine and phenylalanine counted. Only the CDR3 DNA is retained, 39 bases long and in frame from the first base. The protocol used for the library was PCR. The data were produced on an Illumina HiSeq 2500. TCR libraries were prepared with molecular barcoding, using unique molecular identifiers to normalize TCRbeta repertoire quantification. TCRdb reprocessing: public reads trimmed at Q25 with fastp, clones called with MiXCR, in-frame beta chains kept. One record per CDR3 amino acid sequence lists the most common genes and DNA. The sample has 480,000 or so distinct CDR3 sequences on record, more than 9% of them singletons. The top ten hold around 2% of the sample.

The data were obtained in a study of T-cell reconstitution after alpha-beta-depleted transplantation in children (dated by TCRdb to the mid-2010s). In the study overall: T-cell immune reconstitution after TCRalphabeta/CD19-depleted allogeneic hematopoietic cell transplantation in children was quantitatively tracked in the study by means of TCR repertoire profiling. What the research found in general, with its limitations: The high TCRbeta diversity at day 60 in some patients was ascribed to recipient T cells and intrathymic progenitors that had survived conditioning. Over the following months the frequencies of hyperexpanded clones went down, and after one year T-cell counts and TCRbeta diversity were mostly credited to newly produced T cells. Apparently early alphabetaT-cell count recovery about two months after transplant reportedly relied on only several hundred rapidly expanded clones derived from non-depleted graft cells.

The sequence joins TRBV27 to TRBJ2-1; the D gene is unclear. This TCR came from a child younger than 10 with inherited bone marrow failure, due to receive a stem cell transplant. Sequenced material: PBMCs, taken before TCRalphabeta/CD19-depleted stem cell transplant. The CDR3 region has the sequence CASSLGPRDEQFF. The DNA reads as follows: TGTGCCAGCAGTTTGGGTCCTCGAGATGAGCAGTTCTTC.